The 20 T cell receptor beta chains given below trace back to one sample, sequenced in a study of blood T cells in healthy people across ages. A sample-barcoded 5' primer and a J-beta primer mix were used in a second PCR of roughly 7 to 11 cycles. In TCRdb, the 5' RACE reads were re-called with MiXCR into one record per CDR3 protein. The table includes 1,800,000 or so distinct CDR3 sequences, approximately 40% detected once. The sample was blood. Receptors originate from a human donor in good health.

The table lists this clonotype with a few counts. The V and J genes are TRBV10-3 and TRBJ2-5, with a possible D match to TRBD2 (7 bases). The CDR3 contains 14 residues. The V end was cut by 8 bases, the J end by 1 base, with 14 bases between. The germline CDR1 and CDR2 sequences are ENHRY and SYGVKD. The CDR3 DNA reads TGTGCCATCGGGTCGGCGGGGGCCCAAGAGACCCAGTACTTC. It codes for CAIGSAGAQETQYF.

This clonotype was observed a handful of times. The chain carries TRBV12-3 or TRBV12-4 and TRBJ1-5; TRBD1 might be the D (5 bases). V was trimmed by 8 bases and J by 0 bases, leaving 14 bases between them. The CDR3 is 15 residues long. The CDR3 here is CASGHRTPSNQPQHF. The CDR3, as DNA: TGTGCCAGCGGTCATAGGACACCTAGCAATCAGCCCCAGCATTTT.

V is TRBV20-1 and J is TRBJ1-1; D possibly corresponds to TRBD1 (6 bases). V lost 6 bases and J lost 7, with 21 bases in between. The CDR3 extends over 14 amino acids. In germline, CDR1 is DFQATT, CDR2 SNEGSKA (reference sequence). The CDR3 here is CSAAKLLDSLEAFF. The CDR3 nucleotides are TGCAGTGCAGCTAAACTCCTGGACAGTCTTGAAGCTTTCTTT.

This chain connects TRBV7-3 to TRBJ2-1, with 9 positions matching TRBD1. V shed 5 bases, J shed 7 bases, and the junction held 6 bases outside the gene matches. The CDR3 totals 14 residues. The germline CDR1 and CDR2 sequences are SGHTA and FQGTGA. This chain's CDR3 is CASSHPDRGNEQFF. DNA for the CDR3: TGTGCCAGCAGCCACCCGGACAGGGGAAATGAGCAGTTCTTC.

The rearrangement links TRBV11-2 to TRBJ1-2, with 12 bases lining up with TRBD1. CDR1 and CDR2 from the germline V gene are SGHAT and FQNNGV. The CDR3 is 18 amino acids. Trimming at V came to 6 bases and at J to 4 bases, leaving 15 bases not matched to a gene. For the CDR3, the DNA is TGTGCCAGCAGTACGCCGGGGACAGGGGGCGGAAAAGGCTATGGCTACACCTTC. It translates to CASSTPGTGGGKGYGYTF. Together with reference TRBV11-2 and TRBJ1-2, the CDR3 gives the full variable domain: EAGVAQSPRYKIIEKRQSVAFWCNPISGHATLYWYQQILGQGPKLLIQFQNNGVVDDSQLPKDRFSAERLKGVDSTLKIQPAKLEDSAVYLCASSTPGTGGGKGYGYTFGSGTRLTVV.

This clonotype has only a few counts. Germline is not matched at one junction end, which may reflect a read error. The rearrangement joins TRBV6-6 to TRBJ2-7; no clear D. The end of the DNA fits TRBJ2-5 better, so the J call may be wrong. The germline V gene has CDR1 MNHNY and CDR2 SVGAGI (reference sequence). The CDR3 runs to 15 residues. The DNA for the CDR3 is TGTGCCAGCAGATACTCTAGAACTACTCCAGAGACCCAGTACTTC. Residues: CASRYSRTTPETQYF.

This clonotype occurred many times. Here the CDR3 DNA reads TGTGCCAGCAGTAACCGGGGTTATGGCTACACCTTC. Residues: CASSNRGYGYTF. The J gene is TRBJ1-2, the V gene TRBV6-6; D unresolved. Germline CDR1 is MNHNY and CDR2 is SVGAGI (reference sequence). Between the trimmed V and J ends, which lost 5 bases and 5 bases, there was a span of 9 bases. The CDR3 is made up of 12 amino acids.

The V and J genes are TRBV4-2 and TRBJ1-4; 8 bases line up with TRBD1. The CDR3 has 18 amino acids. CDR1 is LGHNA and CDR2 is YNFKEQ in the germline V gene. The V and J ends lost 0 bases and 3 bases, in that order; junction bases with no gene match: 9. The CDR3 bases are TGTGCCAGCAGCCAAGATAGGGTCGGACAGGGTCCTAATGAAAAACTGTTTTTT. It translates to CASSQDRVGQGPNEKLFF.

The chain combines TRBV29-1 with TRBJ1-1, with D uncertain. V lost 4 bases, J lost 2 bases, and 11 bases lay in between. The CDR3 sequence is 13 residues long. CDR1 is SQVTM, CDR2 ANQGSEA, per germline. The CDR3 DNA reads TGCAGCGTTGTTGGTTCTTTAAACACTGAAGCTTTCTTT. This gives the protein CSVVGSLNTEAFF.

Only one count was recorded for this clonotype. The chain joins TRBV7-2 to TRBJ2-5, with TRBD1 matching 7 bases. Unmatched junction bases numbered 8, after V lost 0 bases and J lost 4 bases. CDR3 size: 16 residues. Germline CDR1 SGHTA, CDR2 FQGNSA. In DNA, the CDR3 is TGTGCCAGCAGCTTAGCTTTGGGACAGACGATAGAGACCCAGTACTTC. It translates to CASSLALGQTIETQYF.

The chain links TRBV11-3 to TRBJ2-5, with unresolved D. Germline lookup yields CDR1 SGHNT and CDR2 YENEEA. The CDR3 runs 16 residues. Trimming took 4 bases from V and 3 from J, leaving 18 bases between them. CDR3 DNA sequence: TGTGCCAGCAGCTCCCCCTGGGCCTCGGTGGAAGAGACCCAGTACTTC. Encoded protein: CASSSPWASVEETQYF.

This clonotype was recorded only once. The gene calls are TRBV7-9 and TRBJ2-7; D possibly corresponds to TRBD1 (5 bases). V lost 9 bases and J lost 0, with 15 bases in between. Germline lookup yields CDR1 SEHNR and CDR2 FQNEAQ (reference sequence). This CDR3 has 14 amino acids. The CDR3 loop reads CASSQYDSSYEQYF. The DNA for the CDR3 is TGTGCCAGTAGCCAGTACGACAGCTCCTACGAGCAGTACTTC.

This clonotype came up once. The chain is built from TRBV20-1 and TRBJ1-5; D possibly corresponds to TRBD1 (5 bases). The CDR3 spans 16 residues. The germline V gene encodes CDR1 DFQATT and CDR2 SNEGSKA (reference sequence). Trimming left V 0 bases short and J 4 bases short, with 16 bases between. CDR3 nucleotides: TGCAGTGCTAGAGATTCCTTTGGAGGGGCAAATCAGCCCCAGCATTTT. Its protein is CSARDSFGGANQPQHF.

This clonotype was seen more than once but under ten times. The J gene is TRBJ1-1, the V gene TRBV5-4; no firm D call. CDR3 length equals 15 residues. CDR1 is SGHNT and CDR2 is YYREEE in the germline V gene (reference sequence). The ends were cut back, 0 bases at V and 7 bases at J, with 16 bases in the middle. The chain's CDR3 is CASSLAGGMGFEAFF. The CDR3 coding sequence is TGTGCCAGCAGCTTGGCCGGTGGGATGGGCTTTGAAGCTTTCTTT.

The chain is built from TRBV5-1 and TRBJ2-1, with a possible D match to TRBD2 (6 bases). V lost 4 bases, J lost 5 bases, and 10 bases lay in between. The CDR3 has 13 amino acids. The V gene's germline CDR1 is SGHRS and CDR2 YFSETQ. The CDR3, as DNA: TGCGCCAGCAGCGCCCCGGGGGACAATGAGCAGTTCTTC. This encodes CASSAPGDNEQFF.

The CDR3 DNA reads TGTGCCACAATCGGGACTACCACAGATACGCAGTATTTT. Its protein is CATIGTTTDTQYF. J is TRBJ2-3 and V is TRBV24-1; TRBD2 matches 7 bases. Germline CDR1 KGHDR, CDR2 SFDVKD. The CDR3 extends over 13 amino acids. The trim removed 10 bases at V and 2 bases at J, leaving 5 bases unmatched.

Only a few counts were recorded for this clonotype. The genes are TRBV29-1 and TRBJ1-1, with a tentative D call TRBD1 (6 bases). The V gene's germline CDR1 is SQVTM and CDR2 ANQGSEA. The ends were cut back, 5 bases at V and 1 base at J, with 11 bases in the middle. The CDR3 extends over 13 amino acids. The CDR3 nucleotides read TGCAGCGTTTACAGGGCCGAGAACACTGAAGCTTTCTTT. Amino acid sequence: CSVYRAENTEAFF.

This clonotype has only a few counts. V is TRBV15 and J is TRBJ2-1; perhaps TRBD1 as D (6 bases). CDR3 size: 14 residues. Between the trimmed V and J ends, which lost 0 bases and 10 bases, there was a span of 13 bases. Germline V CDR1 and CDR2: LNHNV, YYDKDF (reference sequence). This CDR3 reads CATSRESRDIEQFF. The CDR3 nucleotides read TGTGCCACCAGCAGAGAAAGTAGGGACATCGAGCAGTTCTTC. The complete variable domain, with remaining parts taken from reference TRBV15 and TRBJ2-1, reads DAMVIQNPRYQVTQFGKPVTLSCSQTLNHNVMYWYQQKSSQAPKLLFHYYDKDFNNEADTPDNFQSRRPNTSFCFLDIRSPGLGDTAMYLCATSRESRDIEQFFGPGTRLTVL.

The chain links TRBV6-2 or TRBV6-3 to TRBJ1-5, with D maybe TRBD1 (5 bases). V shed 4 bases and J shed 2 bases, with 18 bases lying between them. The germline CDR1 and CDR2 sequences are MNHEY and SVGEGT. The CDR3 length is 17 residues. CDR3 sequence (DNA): TGTGCCAGCAGTTTTCTCAACCCCAGGGTTCGCAATCAGCCCCAGCATTTT. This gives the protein CASSFLNPRVRNQPQHF.

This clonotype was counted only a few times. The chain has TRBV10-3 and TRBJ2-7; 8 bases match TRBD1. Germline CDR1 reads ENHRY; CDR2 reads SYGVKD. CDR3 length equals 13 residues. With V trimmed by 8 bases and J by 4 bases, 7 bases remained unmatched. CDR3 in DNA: TGTGCCATCTCTCAGGGGGCAGGGTACGAGCAGTACTTC. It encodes CAISQGAGYEQYF.